The clone carrying this TCR beta chain was counted between two and nine times. This record belongs to a study of naive and memory T cell subsets. With 5 bases removed from V and 6 bases from J, the gap between germline ends came to 19 bases. The V gene's germline CDR1 is SGHNT and CDR2 YENEEA. There are 16 residues in the CDR3. The beta constant-region primer was an equimolar mix of two oligonucleotides covering TRBC1 and TRBC2. Four rounds of PCR amplified the ligated cDNA using nested alpha and beta constant-region primers plus SP2. TCRdb re-called the UMI-ligation and nested PCR reads through MiXCR, storing one row per CDR3 protein. The table shows 130,000 to 150,000 distinct CDR3 sequences, with approximately 15% occurring only once. Four subsets defined by CD45RA and CD27 were sorted after CD3, CD4, CD8 and live/dead staining.

The gene calls are TRBV11-3 and TRBJ2-2, with D hard to call. The receptor's source is a human donor in good health. The specimen was naive CD4+ T cells from blood. The CDR3 spells CASSPRLAFGAGELFF. CDR3 nucleotide sequence: TGTGCCAGCAGCCCCCGGCTCGCGTTTGGTGCCGGGGAGCTGTTTTTT. Drawing the rest from reference TRBV11-3 and TRBJ2-2, the complete variable domain is EAGVVQSPRYKIIEKKQPVAFWCNPISGHNTLYWYLQNLGQGPELLIRYENEEAVDDSQLPKDRFSAERLKGVDSTLKIQPAELGDSAVYLCASSPRLAFGAGELFFGEGSRLTVL.